This T cell receptor beta chain emerged from a study of blood T cells in healthy people across ages. In terms of origin and age, donors were healthy Caucasian individuals from Russia aged about 6 to 90. Each donor supplied about 9.6 milliliters of peripheral blood. A second roughly 6 to 11 cycle PCR used barcoded and J-beta primers. Each CDR3 protein gets one entry after TCRdb re-called the 5' RACE reads with MiXCR. Found here are 650,000 to 1,000,000 distinct CDR3 sequences, 30% to 45% of them singletons; the top ten hold approximately 12%. Sequenced input: blood. The receptor was isolated from a man aged 18 to 30 in good health.

The CDR3 DNA follows: TGCGCCAGCAGCGTACGGATTAACACTGAAGCTTTCTTT. Its protein product is CASSVRINTEAFF. V gene TRBV5-1 combines with J gene TRBJ1-1; D is undetermined. Germline assignment: CDR1 SGHRS and CDR2 YFSETQ. The CDR3 loop spans 13 amino acids. With 4 bases removed from V and 2 bases from J, the gap between germline ends came to 9 bases.